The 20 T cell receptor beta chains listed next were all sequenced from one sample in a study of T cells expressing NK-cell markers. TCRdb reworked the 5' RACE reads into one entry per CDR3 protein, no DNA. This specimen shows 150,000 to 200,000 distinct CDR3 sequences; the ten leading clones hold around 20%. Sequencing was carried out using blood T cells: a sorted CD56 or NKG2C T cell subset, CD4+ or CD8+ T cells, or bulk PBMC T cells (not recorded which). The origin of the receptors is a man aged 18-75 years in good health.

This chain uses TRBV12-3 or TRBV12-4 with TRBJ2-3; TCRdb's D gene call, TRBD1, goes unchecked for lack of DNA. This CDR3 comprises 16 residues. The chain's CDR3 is CASSFFPGGGTDTQYF.

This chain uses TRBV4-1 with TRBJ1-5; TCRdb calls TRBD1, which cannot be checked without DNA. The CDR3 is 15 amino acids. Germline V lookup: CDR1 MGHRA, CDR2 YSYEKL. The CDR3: CASSLYTGEDQPQHF.

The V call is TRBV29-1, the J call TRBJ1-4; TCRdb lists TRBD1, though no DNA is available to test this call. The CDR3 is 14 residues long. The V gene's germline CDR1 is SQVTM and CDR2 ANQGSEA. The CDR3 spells CSVEGVQGKEKLFF.

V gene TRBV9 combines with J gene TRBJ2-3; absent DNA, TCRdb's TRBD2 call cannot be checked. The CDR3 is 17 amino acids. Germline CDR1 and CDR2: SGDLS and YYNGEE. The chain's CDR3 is CASSVPLSGGSTDTQYF. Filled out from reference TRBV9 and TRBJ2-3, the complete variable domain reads DSGVTQTPKHLITATGQRVTLRCSPRSGDLSVYWYQQSLDQGLQFLIQYYNGEERAKGNILERFSAQQFPDLHSELNLSSLELGDSALYFCASSVPLSGGSTDTQYFGPGTRLTVL.

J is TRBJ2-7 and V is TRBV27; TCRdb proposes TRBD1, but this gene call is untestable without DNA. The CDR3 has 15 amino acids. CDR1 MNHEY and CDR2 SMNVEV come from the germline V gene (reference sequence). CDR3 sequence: CASSTGQVLSYEQYF.

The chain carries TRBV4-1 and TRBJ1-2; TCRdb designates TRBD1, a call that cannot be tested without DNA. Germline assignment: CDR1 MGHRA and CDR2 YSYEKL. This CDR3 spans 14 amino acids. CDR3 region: CASSPVLGAPGYTF.

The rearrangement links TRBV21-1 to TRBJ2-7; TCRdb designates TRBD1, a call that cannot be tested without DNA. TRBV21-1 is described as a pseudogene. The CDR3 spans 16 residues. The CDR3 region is CASSNSSGPMRNEQYF.

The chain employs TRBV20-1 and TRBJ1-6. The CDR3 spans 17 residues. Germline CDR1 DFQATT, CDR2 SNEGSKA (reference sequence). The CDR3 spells CSARSTSDSSYNSPLHF.

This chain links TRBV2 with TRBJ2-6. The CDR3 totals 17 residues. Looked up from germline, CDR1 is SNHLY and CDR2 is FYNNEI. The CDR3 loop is CASGGKRPISGANVLTF.

The CDR3 spells CASSLPSSAPTEAFF. The chain is built from TRBV7-6 and TRBJ1-1; TCRdb's D call, TRBD1, is unchecked because there is no DNA. Germline values: CDR1 SGHVS, CDR2 FNYEAQ. CDR3 length: 15 residues.

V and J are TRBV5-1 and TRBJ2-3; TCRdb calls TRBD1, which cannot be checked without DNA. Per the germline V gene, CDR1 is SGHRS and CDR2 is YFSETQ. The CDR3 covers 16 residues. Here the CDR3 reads CASSPIPPQGTDTQYF.

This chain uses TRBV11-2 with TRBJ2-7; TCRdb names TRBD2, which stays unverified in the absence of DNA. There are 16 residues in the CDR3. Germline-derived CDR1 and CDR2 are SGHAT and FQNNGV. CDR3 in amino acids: CASSYEGLGTHYEQYF.

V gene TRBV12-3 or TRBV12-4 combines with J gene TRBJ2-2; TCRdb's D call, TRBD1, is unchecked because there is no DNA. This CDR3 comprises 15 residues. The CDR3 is CASNPAAVGTGELFF.

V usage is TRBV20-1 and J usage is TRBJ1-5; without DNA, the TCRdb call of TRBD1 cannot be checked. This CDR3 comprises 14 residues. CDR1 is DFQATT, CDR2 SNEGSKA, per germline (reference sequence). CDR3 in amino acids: CSARDRGLWQPQHF.

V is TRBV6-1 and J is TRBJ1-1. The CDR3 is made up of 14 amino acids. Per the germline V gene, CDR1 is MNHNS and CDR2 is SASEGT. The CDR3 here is CASTKTTGGTEAFF.

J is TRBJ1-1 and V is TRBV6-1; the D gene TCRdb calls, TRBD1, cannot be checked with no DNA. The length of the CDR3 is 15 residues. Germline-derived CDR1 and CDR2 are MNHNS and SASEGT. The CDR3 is CASTNPRQDSTEAFF.

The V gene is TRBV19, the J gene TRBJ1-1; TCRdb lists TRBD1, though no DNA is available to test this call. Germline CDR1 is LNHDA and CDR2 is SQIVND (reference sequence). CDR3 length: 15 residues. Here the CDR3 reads CASSETGGQDTEAFF.

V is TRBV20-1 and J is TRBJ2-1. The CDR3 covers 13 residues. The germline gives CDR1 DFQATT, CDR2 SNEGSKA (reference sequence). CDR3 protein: CSAIWTSYNEQFF.

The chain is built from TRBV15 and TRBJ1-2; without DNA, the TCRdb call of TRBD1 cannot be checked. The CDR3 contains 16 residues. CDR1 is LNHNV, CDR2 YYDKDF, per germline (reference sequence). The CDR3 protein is CATSTFTGTPNYGYTF.

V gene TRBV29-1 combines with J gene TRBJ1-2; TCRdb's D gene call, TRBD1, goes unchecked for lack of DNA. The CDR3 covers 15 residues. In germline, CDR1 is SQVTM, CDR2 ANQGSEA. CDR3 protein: CSVLGTGWWDYGYTF.